The 30 T cell receptor beta chains given below trace back to one sample, sequenced in a study of T cell responses to AZD1222 COVID-19 vaccine. Assay: immunoSEQ multiplex PCR; the TCRdb copy retains only in-frame clones and omits some. Among tens of thousands of clones listed, 92% were seen once. The source material was peripheral blood, sampled 28 days after the second AZD1222 dose. The receptors come from an adult who received the AZD1222 COVID-19 vaccine.

This clone was observed once. V gene TRBV7-2 combines with J gene TRBJ2-1; 11 nucleotides match TRBD2. This CDR3 spans 15 amino acids. Per germline, CDR1 SGHTA and CDR2 FQGNSA. With 3 bases clipped from V and 8 bases from J, the junction kept 6 bases outside the gene matches. CDR3 residues: CASSFRLAGSDEQFF. The CDR3 nucleotides are TGTGCCAGCAGCTTCCGACTAGCGGGGAGCGATGAGCAGTTCTTC. Combining the CDR3 with reference TRBV7-2 and TRBJ2-1 gives the whole variable domain GAGVSQSPSNKVTEKGKDVELRCDPISGHTALYWYRQSLGQGLEFLIYFQGNSAPDKSGLPSDRFSAERTGGSVSTLTIQRTQQEDSAVYLCASSFRLAGSDEQFFGPGTRLTVL.

Only one count was recorded for this clone. This rearrangement joins TRBV18 to TRBJ2-3; TRBD2 aligns across 10 bases. The CDR3 extends over 16 amino acids. CDR1 is KGHSH and CDR2 is LQKENI in the germline V gene. The ends lost 3 bases at V and 4 bases at J; junction bases unmatched: 7. The CDR3 sequence: CASSPGSGRKPDTQYF. CDR3 bases: TGTGCCAGCTCACCCGGTAGCGGGAGGAAGCCAGATACGCAGTATTTT.

This clone was seen once. This sequence joins TRBV28 and TRBJ1-5; no clear D. CDR1 is MDHEN and CDR2 is SYDVKM in the germline V gene. The CDR3 extends over 14 amino acids. The germline V and J ends were trimmed by 6 bases and 3 bases, with 12 bases remaining between them. Here the CDR3 reads CASRLGAANQPQHF. The DNA of the CDR3 is TGTGCCAGCAGACTGGGCGCAGCCAATCAGCCCCAGCATTTT.

The rearrangement links TRBV4-3 to TRBJ2-6; D call uncertain. Germline V gene sequence: CDR1 LGHNA, CDR2 YSLEER. The CDR3 covers 16 residues. The germline V and J ends were trimmed by 0 bases and 1 base, with 7 bases remaining between them. This chain's CDR3 is CASSQDLGSGANVLTF. For the CDR3, the DNA is TGCGCCAGCAGCCAAGATCTCGGGTCTGGGGCCAACGTCCTGACTTTC.

V usage is TRBV27 and J usage is TRBJ2-6; D is uncertain. V lost 6 bases and J lost 3, with 6 bases in between. Germline V lookup: CDR1 MNHEY, CDR2 SMNVEV (reference sequence). The CDR3 is 13 amino acids. In nucleotides, the CDR3 is TGTGCCAGCAGGAGTTTTGGGGCCAACGTCCTGACTTTC. It yields the protein CASRSFGANVLTF.

CDR3 nucleotide sequence: TGTGCCAGCAGCTTCGACAGGGGGTATAATTCACCCCTCCACTTT. Protein sequence: CASSFDRGYNSPLHF. The chain is built from TRBV5-4 and TRBJ1-6, with 9 bases lining up with TRBD1. With V trimmed by 2 bases and J by 4 bases, 1 base remained unmatched. Germline CDR1 SGHNT, CDR2 YYREEE (reference sequence). The CDR3 has 15 amino acids.

V is TRBV3-1 (or the pseudogene TRBV3-2) and J is TRBJ1-2; D gene uncertain. The V end lost 2 bases, the J end lost 2 bases, and 15 bases lay between the germline ends. Germline V CDR1 and CDR2: LGHDT, YNNKEL (reference sequence). The CDR3 is 16 amino acids. Here the CDR3 reads CASSQKGGVRNYGYTF. Here the CDR3 DNA reads TGTGCCAGCAGCCAAAAGGGCGGGGTGCGGAACTATGGCTACACCTTC.

The rearrangement links TRBV11-3 to TRBJ2-5; 9 positions match TRBD2. Losses at the gene ends were 1 base for V and 4 bases for J; bases not matched to a gene: 13. The CDR3 covers 18 residues. Per germline, CDR1 SGHNT and CDR2 YENEEA. The DNA for the CDR3 is TGTGCCAGCAGCTTAGGGATTAGCGGGAGCGTGGCTGGAGAGACCCAGTACTTC. Amino acids: CASSLGISGSVAGETQYF.

The genes are TRBV28 and TRBJ2-5, with D unclear. The germline V and J ends were trimmed by 2 bases and 5 bases, with 3 bases remaining between them. Germline loops: CDR1 MDHEN, CDR2 SYDVKM. The CDR3 consists of 11 residues. This CDR3 is CASSLVETQYF. Here the CDR3 DNA reads TGTGCCAGCAGTTTAGTGGAGACCCAGTACTTC. The full variable domain, rest sourced from reference TRBV28 and TRBJ2-5, is DVKVTQSSRYLVKRTGEKVFLECVQDMDHENMFWYRQDPGLGLRLIYFSYDVKMKEKGDIPEGYSVSREKKERFSLILESASTNQTSMYLCASSLVETQYFGPGTRLLVL.

This chain joins TRBV10-3 and TRBJ1-2; D may be TRBD1 (6 bases). Germline-derived CDR1 and CDR2 are ENHRY and SYGVKD. V shed 2 bases and J shed 2 bases, with 6 bases lying between them. The CDR3 spans 13 residues. CDR3 nucleotides: TGTGCCATCAGTGAGGGACAGAACTATGGCTACACCTTC. Encoded protein: CAISEGQNYGYTF.

The CDR3 reads CASSLFVAGEQFF. CDR3 coding DNA: TGTGCCAGCAGCTTGTTTGTAGCGGGTGAGCAGTTCTTC. The chain has TRBV5-5 and TRBJ2-1; 7 bases are shared with TRBD2. Germline V gene sequence: CDR1 SGHKS, CDR2 YYEKEE (reference sequence). The CDR3 runs to 13 residues. Germline trimming cut 1 base from V and 9 bases from J; bases unmatched to any gene: 4.

V usage is TRBV3-1 (or the pseudogene TRBV3-2) and J usage is TRBJ2-7; 8 bases map to TRBD1. The germline CDR1 and CDR2 sequences are LGHDT and YNNKEL (reference sequence). This CDR3 is built from 14 residues. J was trimmed by 9 bases and V by 3 bases; bases with no gene match: 10. This CDR3 is CASSQRTGILAQYF. The DNA for the CDR3 is TGTGCCAGCAGCCAGCGGACAGGGATTTTGGCGCAGTACTTC.

This chain links TRBV11-2 with TRBJ1-3; unclear D gene. CDR1 SGHAT and CDR2 FQNNGV come from the germline V gene. CDR3 size: 15 residues. V lost 2 bases, J lost 0 bases, and 8 bases lay in between. The CDR3 reads CASSLSRPSGNTIYF. The CDR3 DNA reads as TGTGCCAGCAGCTTAAGTAGGCCCTCTGGAAACACCATATATTTT.

This chain uses TRBV3-1 (or the pseudogene TRBV3-2) with TRBJ1-6, with D possibly being TRBD1 (6 bases). V lost 4 bases to trimming and J lost 7 bases, with 8 bases between them. There are 13 residues in the CDR3. CDR1 and CDR2 from the germline V gene are LGHDT and YNNKEL (reference sequence). The CDR3: CASSLQGNSPLHF. The DNA of the CDR3 is TGTGCCAGCAGCCTGCAGGGGAATTCACCCCTCCACTTT.

The genes are TRBV5-1 and TRBJ1-1, with D maybe TRBD1 (5 bases). Germline V gene sequence: CDR1 SGHRS, CDR2 YFSETQ. Trimming shortened V by 4 bases and J by 1 base, and 14 bases separated the two germline ends. This CDR3 has 15 residues. The CDR3 DNA is TGCGCCAGCAGCCGACCCGGGGCTCCGAACACTGAAGCTTTCTTT. Its protein product is CASSRPGAPNTEAFF.

This chain joins TRBV7-9 and TRBJ1-5, with 7 bases fitting TRBD1. J gave up 2 bases and V 5 bases, and 3 bases lay outside the gene matches. Germline V gives CDR1 SEHNR, CDR2 FQNEAQ (reference sequence). This CDR3 is built from 14 residues. For the CDR3, the DNA is TGTGCCAGCAGCCCCGGGACAGGCAATCAGCCCCAGCATTTT. Translation gives CASSPGTGNQPQHF.

The chain is built from TRBV28 and TRBJ1-5, with D possibly being TRBD1 (5 bases). Trimming took off 5 bases at V and 4 bases at J, with 18 bases between the two ends. This CDR3 spans 16 amino acids. Per the germline V gene, CDR1 is MDHEN and CDR2 is SYDVKM. The CDR3 sequence: CASSQPWRGGNQPQHF. Here the CDR3 DNA reads TGTGCCAGCAGTCAACCGTGGAGGGGCGGGAATCAGCCCCAGCATTTT.

This clone was seen a handful of times. This sequence joins TRBV4-3 and TRBJ1-5; D remains ambiguous. V gave up 1 base and J gave up 6 bases, with 13 bases separating them. Germline V gene data show CDR1 as LGHNA and CDR2 as YSLEER. This CDR3 contains 15 residues. Here the CDR3 DNA reads TGCGCCAGCAGCCAAGGCCCGGACGCGATTCAGCCCCAGCATTTT. It translates to CASSQGPDAIQPQHF.

The genes are TRBV6-1 and TRBJ2-3; no clear D gene. This CDR3 region has 15 residues. The ends were cut back, 2 bases at V and 5 bases at J, with 14 bases in the middle. The germline CDR1 and CDR2 sequences are MNHNS and SASEGT. DNA for the CDR3: TGTGCCAGCAGTGAAATTGCGCGGCCGGGAGATACGCAGTATTTT. Protein product: CASSEIARPGDTQYF.

V gene TRBV5-5 combines with J gene TRBJ1-2, with D possibly matching TRBD1 (5 bases). V shed 0 bases and J shed 7 bases, with 13 bases lying between them. This CDR3 comprises 14 residues. Germline CDR1 and CDR2: SGHKS and YYEKEE (reference sequence). Written as DNA, the CDR3 is TGTGCCAGCAGCTTGGCCCTAGGGACGGGTGGCTACACCTTC. This encodes CASSLALGTGGYTF.

This clone was observed a few times. The chain couples TRBV28 to TRBJ1-1; 8 nucleotides align to TRBD1. The J segment lost 1 base and the V segment lost 8 bases, leaving 3 bases of the junction unmatched. The CDR3 is 13 amino acids. Germline assignment: CDR1 MDHEN and CDR2 SYDVKM. The DNA for the CDR3 is TGTGCCAGCCGTGGACAGGGGAACACTGAAGCTTTCTTT. Its translation: CASRGQGNTEAFF.

This chain links TRBV6-5 with TRBJ2-7; 9 bases align to TRBD1. This CDR3 has 15 amino acids. Germline values: CDR1 MNHEY, CDR2 SVGAGI. V shed 11 bases and J 1 base; nucleotides not matched to a gene: 12. CDR3 amino acids: CAGDRRTGASYEQYF. CDR3 coding DNA: TGTGCCGGTGATCGGAGGACAGGGGCTTCCTACGAGCAGTACTTC.

The CDR3 nucleotides are TGTGCCAGCAGCCGGACAGGGAAATACCAAGAGACCCAGTACTTC. Its protein product is CASSRTGKYQETQYF. The chain combines TRBV28 with TRBJ2-5; TRBD1 aligns across 8 bases. The CDR3 sequence is 15 residues long. Germline assignment: CDR1 MDHEN and CDR2 SYDVKM. V lost 6 bases to trimming and J lost 0 bases; unmatched junction nucleotides: 6.

J is TRBJ2-2 and V is TRBV18, with TRBD2 as a possible D gene (5 bases). V was trimmed by 5 bases and J by 4 bases, leaving 20 bases between them. The CDR3 loop spans 17 amino acids. Germline assignment: CDR1 KGHSH and CDR2 LQKENI. CDR3 bases: TGTGCCAGCTCATCACATGCACTAGTTGCGAGCACCGGGGAGCTGTTTTTT. Protein sequence: CASSSHALVASTGELFF.

The gene calls are TRBV19 and TRBJ1-2; no firm D call. Trimming removed 4 bases at V and 8 bases at J, with 11 bases between. Germline values: CDR1 LNHDA, CDR2 SQIVND (reference sequence). This CDR3 is 12 amino acids long. The CDR3 DNA reads TGTGCCAGTAGTACCTCGAGGATGGGCTACACCTTC. Its translation: CASSTSRMGYTF.

This clone was seen just once. This chain joins TRBV7-2 and TRBJ1-6, with a weak D call TRBD1 (6 bases). V lost 1 base and J 7 bases, leaving 11 bases between the germline ends. CDR1 and CDR2 (germline): SGHTA, FQGNSA. CDR3 length: 15 residues. The CDR3 sequence: CASSLGMGANSPLHF. The CDR3 bases are TGTGCCAGCAGCTTAGGGATGGGGGCGAATTCACCCCTCCACTTT.

CDR3 coding DNA: TGTGCCAGCGGTGTGACCGGGACAGGGGGGTATCCCCCGGGCAATGAGCAGTTCTTC. Protein product: CASGVTGTGGYPPGNEQFF. V gene TRBV27 combines with J gene TRBJ2-1; TRBD1 agrees at 11 bases. This CDR3 comprises 19 residues. Germline V gene lookup returns CDR1 MNHEY and CDR2 SMNVEV (reference sequence). The junction had 21 bases not matched to a gene; V was cut back by 8 bases and J by 6 bases.

The chain is built from TRBV5-1 and TRBJ2-2, with 9 bases matching TRBD1. The germline V gene encodes CDR1 SGHRS and CDR2 YFSETQ. The junction had 5 bases not matched to a gene; V was cut back by 4 bases and J by 4 bases. There are 15 residues in the CDR3. In nucleotides, the CDR3 is TGCGCCAGCAGCCCACAGGGGGCAGGCACCGGGGAGCTGTTTTTT. The encoded protein is CASSPQGAGTGELFF. Variable domain in full (rest from reference TRBV5-1 and TRBJ2-2): KAGVTQTPRYLIKTRGQQVTLSCSPISGHRSVSWYQQTPGQGLQFLFEYFSETQRNKGNFPGRFSGRQFSNSRSEMNVSTLELGDSALYLCASSPQGAGTGELFFGEGSRLTVL.

This chain joins TRBV19 and TRBJ1-1; D remains ambiguous. V was shortened by 7 bases and J by 0 bases, with 21 bases between the two germline ends. Per germline, CDR1 LNHDA and CDR2 SQIVND (reference sequence). There are 17 residues in the CDR3. In DNA, the CDR3 is TGTGCCAGTAAAGCGTTCGGGCAGAGGAACATGAACACTGAAGCTTTCTTT. As protein: CASKAFGQRNMNTEAFF.

This rearrangement joins TRBV30 to TRBJ2-7, with unresolved D. The CDR3 loop spans 12 amino acids. The V gene lost 4 bases and the J gene lost 7 bases, with 14 bases spanning the gap. Germline V gives CDR1 GTSNPN, CDR2 SVGIG (reference sequence). Here the CDR3 reads CAWTAPPLEQYF. The CDR3 DNA reads as TGTGCCTGGACTGCCCCCCCACTGGAGCAGTACTTC.